This T cell receptor beta chain was captured by sequencing in a study of patients and donors after allogeneic stem cell transplantation. The CDR3 covers 11 residues. The germline V and J ends were trimmed by 10 bases and 4 bases, with 10 bases remaining between them. Looked up from germline, CDR1 is LNHDA and CDR2 is SQIVND (reference sequence). TCRdb used MiXCR to reprocess the RT-PCR reads, holding one entry per CDR3 protein. Among 10,000 to 13,000 distinct CDR3 sequences listed, approximately 22% were seen once. This clonotype was seen repeatedly, ten times or more. Specimen: blood, either unsorted or a sorted T cell fraction (not recorded which). The chain joins TRBV19 to TRBJ1-2, with D hard to call. The receptor comes from a human donor who was either an allogeneic HSCT recipient or a stem cell or donor lymphocyte infusion donor (not recorded which). It is not recorded whose cells these are; they may come from a transplant donor. CDR3 in DNA: TGTGCCACGAGTTTCGGCTATGGCTACACCTTC. Amino acid sequence: CATSFGYGYTF.